The 27 T cell receptor beta chains given below trace back to one sample, sequenced in a study of Graves' ophthalmopathy and Graves' hyperthyroidism. For repertoire sequencing, the TCR beta CDR3 regions were amplified from RNA transcripts. A first-round RT-PCR used HTBI primers, followed by a second-round multiplex PCR. TCRdb reanalysed the multiplex PCR reads using MiXCR and keeps one entry per CDR3 protein. The table has 400,000 or so distinct CDR3 sequences, approximately 18% seen once. Sequencing used peripheral blood. The receptors were sampled from an adult woman with stable Graves' hyperthyroidism.

The rearrangement joins TRBV7-2 to TRBJ1-5; weak D call: TRBD1 (6 bases). Germline-derived CDR1 and CDR2 are SGHTA and FQGNSA. V shed 0 bases and J shed 3 bases, with 9 bases lying between them. This CDR3 region has 15 residues. DNA of the CDR3: TGTGCCAGCAGCTTAGCGTTGGGGGCCAATCAGCCCCAGCATTTT. Residues: CASSLALGANQPQHF.

In its sample, this clonotype was seen many times. The V gene is TRBV6-5, the J gene TRBJ2-2; 10 nucleotides agree with TRBD2. The CDR3 covers 15 residues. V lost 4 bases and J lost 5; bases outside the gene matches: 4. Germline assignment: CDR1 MNHEY and CDR2 SVGAGI. The CDR3 coding sequence is TGTGCCAGCAGTTTGGCTAGCGGGAGTACCGGGGAGCTGTTTTTT. This translates into CASSLASGSTGELFF.

This clonotype was picked up many times. V usage is TRBV19 and J usage is TRBJ1-1; 10 bases are shared with TRBD1. The J segment lost 6 bases and the V segment lost 5 bases, leaving 3 bases of the junction unmatched. CDR1 and CDR2 (germline): LNHDA, SQIVND (reference sequence). The CDR3 is made up of 13 amino acids. The CDR3 reads CASSSGQGAEAFF. DNA of the CDR3: TGTGCCAGTAGTTCCGGACAGGGGGCTGAAGCTTTCTTT.

Ten or more counts support this clonotype. The V and J genes are TRBV18 and TRBJ2-5, with 7 bases aligning to TRBD2. V lost 6 bases and J lost 0; bases outside the gene matches: 10. This CDR3 comprises 16 residues. Germline CDR1 KGHSH, CDR2 LQKENI. The CDR3 bases are TGTGCCAGCTCGTCAGCCTTCCTAGCGGACCAAGAGACCCAGTACTTC. It encodes CASSSAFLADQETQYF. The full variable domain, its missing parts supplied by reference TRBV18 and TRBJ2-5, is NAGVMQNPRHLVRRRGQEARLRCSPMKGHSHVYWYRQLPEEGLKFMVYLQKENIIDESGMPKERFSAEFPKEGPSILRIQQVVRGDSAAYFCASSSAFLADQETQYFGPGTRLLVL.

The sample holds a few counts of this clonotype. CDR3 amino acids: CASSPSGTSADTQYF. The CDR3, as DNA: TGTGCCAGCTCACCCTCCGGGACTAGCGCAGATACGCAGTATTTT. J is TRBJ2-3 and V is TRBV18, with 10 bases identical to TRBD2. V shed 3 bases, J shed 4 bases, and the junction held 4 bases outside the gene matches. The CDR3 has 15 residues. The germline V gene has CDR1 KGHSH and CDR2 LQKENI.

This clonotype was detected ten times or more. The chain joins TRBV19 to TRBJ1-3, with D uncertain. V was cut by 0 bases and J by 1 base, with 7 bases left in between. Germline V gene sequence: CDR1 LNHDA, CDR2 SQIVND (reference sequence). The CDR3 runs 15 residues. The CDR3 nucleotides read TGTGCCAGTAGTATAGATGCAGTATCTGGAAACACCATATATTTT. Translation: CASSIDAVSGNTIYF.

This clonotype was counted many times. This chain connects TRBV5-1 to TRBJ2-7; a weak D match, TRBD2 (5 bases). Deletions cut 2 bases from V and 3 bases from J, with 12 bases between. The length of the CDR3 is 14 residues. In germline, CDR1 is SGHRS, CDR2 YFSETQ. The CDR3 nucleotides read TGCGCCAGCAGCTTTGGAAACGGAGGCTACGAGCAGTACTTC. This codes for CASSFGNGGYEQYF.

This clonotype came up a few times. The chain links TRBV24-1 to TRBJ1-1; no reliable D call. The CDR3 length is 18 residues. The germline CDR1 and CDR2 sequences are KGHDR and SFDVKD. The germline V and J ends were trimmed by 0 bases and 0 bases, with 16 bases remaining between them. The CDR3 sequence is CATSDLCVPDSMNTEAFF. In DNA, the CDR3 is TGTGCCACCAGTGATTTGTGCGTCCCGGATAGTATGAACACTGAAGCTTTCTTT.

The table lists this clonotype with many counts. The chain carries TRBV7-8 and TRBJ2-7, with 14 positions matching TRBD2. The CDR3 extends over 21 amino acids. The V segment lost 5 bases and the J segment 4 bases; nucleotides outside the gene matches: 22. Per the germline V gene, CDR1 is SGHVS and CDR2 is FQNEAQ. CDR3 residues: CASSAPGLTSGRAAAGYEQYF. The CDR3 bases are TGTGCCAGCAGCGCTCCGGGGTTGACTAGCGGGAGGGCCGCAGCCGGTTACGAGCAGTACTTC.

This clonotype turned up a few times. The chain uses TRBV6-2 or TRBV6-3 and TRBJ2-4, with 9 bases lining up with TRBD2. V was pared by 6 bases and J by 2 bases, with 5 bases of the junction left unmatched. The CDR3 is 15 residues long. CDR1 and CDR2 from the germline V gene are MNHEY and SVGEGT. CDR3 residues: CASSQGLAPKNIQYF. CDR3 nucleotides: TGTGCCAGCAGCCAGGGACTAGCCCCCAAAAACATTCAGTACTTC.

This clonotype was observed many times. The gene calls are TRBV28 and TRBJ1-2; D call uncertain. The CDR3 consists of 21 residues. Trimming took off 4 bases at V and 5 bases at J, with 35 bases between the two ends. Germline CDR1 and CDR2: MDHEN and SYDVKM. The CDR3 bases are TGTGCCAGCAGTTCCTTACCCCATACGATCATCCAAGCCCCGTTATTTTATGGCTACACCTTC. This encodes CASSSLPHTIIQAPLFYGYTF.

This clonotype has just a few counts. The rearrangement uses TRBV2 and TRBJ2-2; D is unresolved. Germline V CDR1 and CDR2: SNHLY, FYNNEI. The CDR3 covers 12 residues. V dropped 3 bases and J dropped 5 bases, with 4 bases sitting between them. The CDR3 here is CASSDSTGELFF. Here the CDR3 DNA reads TGTGCCAGCAGTGATTCAACCGGGGAGCTGTTTTTT.

The chain is built from TRBV2 and TRBJ1-1, with TRBD1 identical over 7 bases. Losses at the gene ends were 10 bases for V and 6 bases for J; bases not matched to a gene: 14. The CDR3 runs to 14 residues. The germline CDR1 and CDR2 sequences are SNHLY and FYNNEI. This CDR3 reads CATISLRQGAEAFF. In DNA, the CDR3 is TGTGCCACCATATCCCTCCGACAGGGCGCTGAAGCTTTCTTT.

This clonotype was observed at least ten times. The genes are TRBV19 and TRBJ2-5, with TRBD1 identical over 9 bases. V lost 7 bases, J lost 5 bases, and 5 bases stayed unmatched. The CDR3 contains 13 residues. Germline CDR1 is LNHDA and CDR2 is SQIVND (reference sequence). CDR3 sequence: CASTVGQGETQYF. The CDR3 coding sequence is TGTGCCAGTACCGTGGGACAGGGCGAGACCCAGTACTTC.

This chain joins TRBV6-2 or TRBV6-3 and TRBJ2-7; 14 positions agree with TRBD2. CDR1 and CDR2 from the germline V gene are MNHEY and SVGEGT. After removal of 5 bases from V and 3 bases from J, the junction contained 3 bases not matched to a gene. The CDR3 runs 15 residues. In DNA form, the CDR3 reads TGTGCCAGCAGTCGACTAGCGGGAGGGCTCTACGAGCAGTACTTC. Translating gives CASSRLAGGLYEQYF.

This clonotype came up a few times. The chain links TRBV4-1 to TRBJ1-1; the D is unclear. The germline V gene has CDR1 MGHRA and CDR2 YSYEKL. V gave up 1 base and J gave up 2 bases, with 11 bases separating them. The CDR3 is made up of 15 amino acids. CDR3 in amino acids: CASSQAGRVNTEAFF. The CDR3 DNA reads as TGCGCCAGCAGCCAAGCCGGCAGAGTTAACACTGAAGCTTTCTTT.

This clonotype was counted many times. The V call is TRBV27, the J call TRBJ1-1; D call uncertain. CDR3 length equals 15 residues. Trimming left V 6 bases short and J 1 base short, with 15 bases between. Germline lookup yields CDR1 MNHEY and CDR2 SMNVEV (reference sequence). In DNA form, the CDR3 reads TGTGCCAGCAGGCCCCGGGCCGGGGAGAACACTGAAGCTTTCTTT. It encodes CASRPRAGENTEAFF.

This clonotype was seen many times. This rearrangement joins TRBV20-1 to TRBJ2-7; TRBD2 agrees at 15 bases. Germline V gene data show CDR1 as DFQATT and CDR2 as SNEGSKA (reference sequence). The CDR3 spans 19 residues. The trim removed 6 bases at V and 0 bases at J, leaving 15 bases unmatched. CDR3 protein: CSATRPPGTSGGSSYEQYF. CDR3 nucleotides: TGCAGTGCAACAAGACCCCCCGGGACTAGCGGGGGGAGCTCCTACGAGCAGTACTTC.

The sample holds many counts of this clonotype. The rearrangement joins TRBV28 to TRBJ2-7; 8 bases line up with TRBD2. With V trimmed by 6 bases and J by 2 bases, 3 bases remained unmatched. Germline CDR1 and CDR2: MDHEN and SYDVKM. The CDR3 has 13 amino acids. In DNA, the CDR3 is TGTGCCAGCAGACTAGCGGAACCCTACGAGCAGTACTTC. It translates to CASRLAEPYEQYF.

This clonotype has at least ten counts. The rearrangement joins TRBV6-5 to TRBJ2-7; maybe TRBD1 (5 bases). CDR3 length: 14 amino acids. Germline loops: CDR1 MNHEY, CDR2 SVGAGI. V was pared by 4 bases and J by 3 bases, with 13 bases between. CDR3 in amino acids: CASSFYQGGYEQYF. As DNA, the CDR3 is TGTGCCAGCAGTTTCTACCAGGGCGGCTACGAGCAGTACTTC.

In its sample, this clonotype was seen many times. The V and J genes are TRBV7-8 and TRBJ2-5; D is unresolved. Germline V gene data show CDR1 as SGHVS and CDR2 as FQNEAQ. Trimming pared 8 bases from V and 2 bases from J, leaving 15 bases between. This CDR3 region has 14 residues. CDR3 region: CASCEIWAQETQYF. Written as DNA, the CDR3 is TGTGCCAGCTGTGAGATATGGGCACAAGAGACCCAGTACTTC.

Many counts were recorded for this clonotype. This chain uses TRBV5-6 with TRBJ1-5, with D unclear. With 0 bases removed from V and 3 bases from J, the gap between germline ends came to 7 bases. The CDR3 consists of 14 residues. Germline CDR1 reads SGHDT; CDR2 reads YYEEEE. In DNA, the CDR3 is TGTGCCAGCAGCTTGGGACACCTCAATCAGCCCCAGCATTTT. This encodes CASSLGHLNQPQHF.

At least ten counts were recorded for this clonotype. The chain recombines TRBV20-1 with TRBJ1-5, with 10 nucleotides matching TRBD1. CDR1 DFQATT and CDR2 SNEGSKA come from the germline V gene (reference sequence). The V gene end was trimmed by 6 bases and the J gene end by 2 bases; junction bases not matched to a gene: 7. The CDR3 loop spans 15 amino acids. CDR3 sequence: CSATWTGGGNQPQHF. CDR3 coding DNA: TGCAGTGCGACCTGGACAGGGGGAGGCAATCAGCCCCAGCATTTT.

The chain employs TRBV6-1 and TRBJ1-3; no clear D gene. Germline CDR1 MNHNS, CDR2 SASEGT. This CDR3 comprises 14 residues. The germline V and J ends were trimmed by 8 bases and 0 bases, with 11 bases remaining between them. The CDR3 DNA is TGTGCCAGCGCTGTCTGGGGCTCTGGAAACACCATATATTTT. Translated: CASAVWGSGNTIYF.

Many counts were recorded for this clonotype. V is TRBV28 and J is TRBJ1-2; 9 nucleotides match TRBD1. The V segment lost 5 bases and the J segment 4 bases; nucleotides outside the gene matches: 2. Germline values: CDR1 MDHEN, CDR2 SYDVKM. This CDR3 has 13 amino acids. CDR3: CASSRGQGYGYTF. CDR3 in DNA: TGTGCCAGCAGTCGGGGACAGGGCTATGGCTACACCTTC.

This clonotype was recorded at least ten times. The V and J genes are TRBV27 and TRBJ2-7; D call uncertain. V was clipped by 3 bases and J by 3 bases, with 9 bases between them. Germline loops: CDR1 MNHEY, CDR2 SMNVEV (reference sequence). The CDR3 covers 13 residues. CDR3 sequence reads: CASSFGPYYEQYF. CDR3 bases: TGTGCCAGCAGTTTTGGGCCGTACTACGAGCAGTACTTC.

This clonotype was observed many times. The J gene is TRBJ1-1, the V gene TRBV6-8; tentatively, D is TRBD1 (5 bases). Trimming took off 5 bases at V and 1 base at J, with 11 bases between the two ends. This CDR3 contains 14 residues. Germline CDR1 MNHGY, CDR2 SAAAGT. This CDR3 is CASSAGRRNTEAFF. The CDR3 coding sequence is TGTGCCAGCAGTGCGGGACGGCGGAACACTGAAGCTTTCTTT.